This T cell receptor beta chain appears in the sequencing data of a study of siplizumab effects on memory and regulatory T cells. The CDR3 is 15 amino acids. Per the germline V gene, CDR1 is SEHNR and CDR2 is FQNEAQ (reference sequence). V shed 8 bases, J shed 1 base, and the junction held 8 bases outside the gene matches. Roughly 90,000 TCR templates per sample were sequenced. Produced via immunoSEQ multiplex PCR; TCRdb's table is partial and in-frame only. This table holds about 50,000 clones, about 94% found once. Sequencing used CD8+ T cells sorted from blood. The TCR originated in a human donor in good health. This rearrangement joins TRBV7-9 to TRBJ2-3, with 8 bases aligning to TRBD2. The CDR3 DNA is TGTGCCAGCGACCCCCGGGAGGGCGGCACAGATACGCAGTATTTT. It is translated as CASDPREGGTDTQYF.